These 2 T cell receptor beta chains share one sample of origin, sequenced in a study of blood T cell repertoires in COVID-19. Here immunoSEQ multiplex PCR was the method, and the copy in TCRdb shows in-frame clones only, minus some. The table shows some 130,000 clones, with roughly nine tenths occurring only once. The sample consisted of peripheral blood. All receptors come from a man aged 45-65 years with active COVID-19.

This sequence joins TRBV18 and TRBJ2-6; D not certain. The CDR3 extends over 20 amino acids. Trimming pared 3 bases from V and 4 bases from J, leaving 25 bases between. The germline V gene has CDR1 KGHSH and CDR2 LQKENI. The CDR3 DNA sequence: TGTGCCAGCTCACCGTTCAAACTTGAGGTGCTCTCGGCCGGGGCCAACGTCCTGACTTTC. Its protein product is CASSPFKLEVLSAGANVLTF.

The chain is built from TRBV9 and TRBJ2-3, with 8 bases fitting TRBD2. The germline V gene encodes CDR1 SGDLS and CDR2 YYNGEE. This CDR3 contains 16 residues. Losses at the gene ends were 1 base for V and 0 bases for J; bases not matched to a gene: 4. The DNA of the CDR3 is TGTGCCAGCAGCGTAAGCGGGAGAGCTAGCACAGATACGCAGTATTTT. Translated: CASSVSGRASTDTQYF.